This T cell receptor (beta chain) was retrieved from a study of blood T cells in healthy people across ages. Points from the study as a whole: Diversity of TCR beta per million T cells declined in a roughly linear way with age.

CDR1 and CDR2 from the germline V gene are DFQATT and SNEGSKA (reference sequence). The CDR3 consists of 13 residues. The V gene lost 3 bases and the J gene lost 4 bases, with 10 bases spanning the gap. For the second PCR, which ran for about 6 to 11 cycles, a sample-barcoded 5' primer and a J-beta primer mix were used. TCRdb recomputed calls from the 5' RACE reads with MiXCR, one row per CDR3 protein. The table lists under 800,000 distinct CDR3 sequences, about 40% of them singletons. This clonotype was seen only a few times. Its matching antigen is unknown. The rearrangement uses TRBV20-1 and TRBJ2-4, with TRBD2 as a possible D gene (6 bases). Sequenced sample: blood. This sequence originates from a woman aged 55-70 years in good health. CDR3 in amino acids: CSASQSGKNIQYF. The CDR3 DNA reads as TGCAGTGCTAGTCAGAGCGGGAAAAACATTCAGTACTTC.